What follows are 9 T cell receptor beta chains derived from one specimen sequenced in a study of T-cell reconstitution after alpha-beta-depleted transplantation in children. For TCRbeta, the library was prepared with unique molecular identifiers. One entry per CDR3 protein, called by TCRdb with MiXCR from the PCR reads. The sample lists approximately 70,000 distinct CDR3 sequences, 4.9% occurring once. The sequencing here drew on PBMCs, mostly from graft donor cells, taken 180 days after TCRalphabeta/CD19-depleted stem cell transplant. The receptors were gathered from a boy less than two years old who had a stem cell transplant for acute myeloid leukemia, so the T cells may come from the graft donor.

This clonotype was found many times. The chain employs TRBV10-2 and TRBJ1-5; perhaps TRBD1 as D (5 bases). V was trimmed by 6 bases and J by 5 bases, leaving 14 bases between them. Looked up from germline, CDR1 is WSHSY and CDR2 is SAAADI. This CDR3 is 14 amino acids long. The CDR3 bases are TGCGCCAGCAGAAGAGGGCAGGGTTATCAGCCCCAGCATTTT. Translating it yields CASRRGQGYQPQHF.

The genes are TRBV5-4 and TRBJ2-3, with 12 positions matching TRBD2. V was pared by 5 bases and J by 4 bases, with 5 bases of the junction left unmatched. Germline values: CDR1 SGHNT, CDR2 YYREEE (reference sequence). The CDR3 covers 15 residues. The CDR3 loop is CASRKLAGGPDTQYF. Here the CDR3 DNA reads TGTGCCAGCAGAAAACTAGCGGGGGGCCCAGATACGCAGTATTTT.

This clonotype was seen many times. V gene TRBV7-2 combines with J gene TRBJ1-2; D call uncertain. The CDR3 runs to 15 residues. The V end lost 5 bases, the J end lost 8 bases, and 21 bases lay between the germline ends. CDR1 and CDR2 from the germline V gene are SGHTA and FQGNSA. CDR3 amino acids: CASSPMQLGPGGYTF. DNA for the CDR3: TGTGCCAGCAGCCCTATGCAACTCGGGCCAGGAGGCTACACCTTC.

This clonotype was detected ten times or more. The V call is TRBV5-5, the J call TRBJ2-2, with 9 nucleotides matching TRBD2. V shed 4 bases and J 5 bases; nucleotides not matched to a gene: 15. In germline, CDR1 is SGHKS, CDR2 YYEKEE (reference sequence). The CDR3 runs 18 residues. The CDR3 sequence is CASSPRGSGGRGTGELFF. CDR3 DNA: TGTGCCAGCAGCCCCCGGGGGAGCGGGGGGCGTGGGACCGGGGAGCTGTTTTTT.

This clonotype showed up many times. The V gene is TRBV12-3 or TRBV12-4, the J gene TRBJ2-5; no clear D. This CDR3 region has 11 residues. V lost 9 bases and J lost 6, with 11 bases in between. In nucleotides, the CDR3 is TGTGCCAGTCGAAAAAGCCAGACCCAGTACTTC. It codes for CASRKSQTQYF.

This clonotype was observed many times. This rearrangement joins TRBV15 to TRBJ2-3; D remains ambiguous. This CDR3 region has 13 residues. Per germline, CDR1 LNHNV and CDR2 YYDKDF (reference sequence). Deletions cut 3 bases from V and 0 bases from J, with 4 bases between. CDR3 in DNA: TGTGCCACCAGCAGGCTGAGCACAGATACGCAGTATTTT. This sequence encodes CATSRLSTDTQYF. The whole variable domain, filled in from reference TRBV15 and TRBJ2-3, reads DAMVIQNPRYQVTQFGKPVTLSCSQTLNHNVMYWYQQKSSQAPKLLFHYYDKDFNNEADTPDNFQSRRPNTSFCFLDIRSPGLGDTAMYLCATSRLSTDTQYFGPGTRLTVL.

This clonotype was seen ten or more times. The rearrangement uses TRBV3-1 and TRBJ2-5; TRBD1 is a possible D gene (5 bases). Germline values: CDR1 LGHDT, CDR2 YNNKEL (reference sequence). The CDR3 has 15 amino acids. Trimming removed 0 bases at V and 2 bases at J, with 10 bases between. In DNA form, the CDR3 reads TGTGCCAGCAGCCAAGACTGGGGCAGACAAGAGACCCAGTACTTC. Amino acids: CASSQDWGRQETQYF.

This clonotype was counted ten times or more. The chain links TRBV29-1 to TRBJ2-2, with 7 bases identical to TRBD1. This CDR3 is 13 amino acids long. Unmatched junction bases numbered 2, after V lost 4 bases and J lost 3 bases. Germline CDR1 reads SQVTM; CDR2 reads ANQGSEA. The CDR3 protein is CSVGQGDTGELFF. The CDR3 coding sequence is TGCAGCGTTGGACAGGGCGACACCGGGGAGCTGTTTTTT.

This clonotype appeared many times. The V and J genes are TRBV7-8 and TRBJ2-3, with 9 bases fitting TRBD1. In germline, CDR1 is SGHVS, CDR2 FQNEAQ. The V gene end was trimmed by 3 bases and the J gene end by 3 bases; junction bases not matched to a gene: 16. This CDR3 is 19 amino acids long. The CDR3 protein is CASSLGPGQGNFRTDTQYF. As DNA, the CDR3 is TGTGCCAGCAGCTTGGGACCGGGACAGGGCAACTTTAGGACAGATACGCAGTATTTT.